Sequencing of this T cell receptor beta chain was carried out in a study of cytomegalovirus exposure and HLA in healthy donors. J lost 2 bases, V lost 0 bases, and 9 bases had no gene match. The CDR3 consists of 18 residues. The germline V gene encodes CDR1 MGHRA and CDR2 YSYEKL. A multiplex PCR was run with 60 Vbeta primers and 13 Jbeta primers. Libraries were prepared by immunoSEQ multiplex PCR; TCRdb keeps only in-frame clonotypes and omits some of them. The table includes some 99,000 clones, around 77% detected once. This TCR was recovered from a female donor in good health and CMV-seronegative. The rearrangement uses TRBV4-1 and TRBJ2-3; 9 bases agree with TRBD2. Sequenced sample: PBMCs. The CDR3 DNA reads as TGCGCCAGCAGCCAAGACTTCTCTTTAGCGGGGGTCACAGATACGCAGTATTTT. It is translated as CASSQDFSLAGVTDTQYF.